This T cell receptor (beta chain) was recovered during a study of breast tumors, draining lymph nodes, adjacent tissues. Each CDR3 protein gets one entry after TCRdb re-called the multiplex PCR reads with MiXCR. The table shows about 120,000 distinct CDR3 sequences, with 15% to 20% occurring only once. The lymph nodes were axillary draining lymph nodes from breast cancer patients. CDR3 length: 15 amino acids. Germline CDR1 is MDHEN and CDR2 is SYDVKM. After removal of 4 bases from V and 4 bases from J, the junction contained 7 bases not matched to a gene. This TCR came from a female donor with breast cancer. Some clones in this sample may be carry-over from other donors' samples. The genes are TRBV28 and TRBJ2-5, with 9 bases that match TRBD2. What was sequenced was axillary lymph node tissue. Here the CDR3 reads CASSSQRGARETQYF. The DNA of the CDR3 is TGTGCCAGCAGTTCCCAGCGGGGGGCTCGAGAGACCCAGTACTTC.